The following is a TCR beta chain sequence with its context. The data originate from a study of blood T cell repertoires in COVID-19. Original methodology: Amplified reference gene primers provided the basis for estimating nucleated cell counts. TCRdb's table, derived via immunoSEQ multiplex PCR, lists solely in-frame clones and lacks some. V and J calls and clone size are as listed in that table; D and trimming were resolved from the DNA. The data show more than 140,000 clones, 84% seen once. Germline V lookup: CDR1 MNHEY, CDR2 SVGAGI. The V and J ends lost 6 bases and 2 bases respectively, with 10 bases between them. The CDR3 loop spans 13 amino acids.

The chain joins TRBV6-5 to TRBJ1-1; no clear D. The sample was peripheral blood. This TCR derives from a woman between 50 and 59 years old in a cohort sampled during active or convalescent COVID-19. The CDR3 sequence is CASRSTDNTEAFF. The CDR3 coding sequence is TGTGCCAGCAGATCCACAGATAACACTGAAGCTTTCTTT.